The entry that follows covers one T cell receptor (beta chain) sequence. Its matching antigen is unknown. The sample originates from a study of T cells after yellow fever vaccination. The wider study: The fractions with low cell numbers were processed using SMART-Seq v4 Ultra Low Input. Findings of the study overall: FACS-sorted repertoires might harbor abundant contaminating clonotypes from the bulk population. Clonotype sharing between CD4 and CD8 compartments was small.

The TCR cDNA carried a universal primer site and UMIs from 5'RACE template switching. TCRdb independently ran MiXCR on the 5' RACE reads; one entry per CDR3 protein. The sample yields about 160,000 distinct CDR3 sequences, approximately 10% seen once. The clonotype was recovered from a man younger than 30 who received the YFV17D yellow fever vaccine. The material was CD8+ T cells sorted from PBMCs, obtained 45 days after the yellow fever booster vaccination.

The CDR3 sequence is CASSLRYGYEQYF. CDR3 nucleotides: TGTGCCAGCAGCTTAAGATATGGCTACGAGCAGTACTTC. The V and J genes are TRBV7-3 and TRBJ2-7; unclear D gene. V lost 1 base to trimming and J lost 3 bases, with 7 bases between them. The CDR3 has 13 amino acids. Germline V gives CDR1 SGHTA, CDR2 FQGTGA. Supplemented by reference TRBV7-3 and TRBJ2-7, the full variable domain reads GAGVSQTPSNKVTEKGKYVELRCDPISGHTALYWYRQSLGQGPEFLIYFQGTGAADDSGLPNDRFFAVRPEGSVSTLKIQRTERGDSAVYLCASSLRYGYEQYFGPGTRLTVT.